Following are 2 T cell receptor beta chains from one sample sequenced in a study of blood T cell repertoires in COVID-19. Generated by immunoSEQ multiplex PCR, the TCRdb table keeps only in-frame clones and is missing some. The sample lists 300,000 to 400,000 clones, around 89% occurring once. Sequencing was performed on peripheral blood. Receptors were obtained from a woman between 45 and 60 years old with active or convalescent COVID-19.

This sequence joins TRBV14 and TRBJ2-3; D possibly corresponds to TRBD1 (5 bases). Trimming stripped 2 bases from V and 0 bases from J, with 15 bases between. Germline V gene sequence: CDR1 SGHDN, CDR2 FVKESK. The CDR3 runs 17 residues. For the CDR3, the DNA is TGTGCCAGCAGCCAAAACTCAGGGCTCTCTAGCACAGATACGCAGTATTTT. Its protein product is CASSQNSGLSSTDTQYF.

The V and J genes are TRBV18 and TRBJ1-1; D unresolved. From germline, CDR1 is KGHSH and CDR2 LQKENI. The CDR3 runs to 14 residues. The ends were cut back, 2 bases at V and 1 base at J, with 8 bases in the middle. The CDR3 DNA reads TGTGCCAGCTCACCATACTCCGGGAACACTGAAGCTTTCTTT. As protein: CASSPYSGNTEAFF.